Sequencing of this T cell receptor beta chain was carried out in a study of technical replicates of blood from several donors. Assay: immunoSEQ multiplex PCR; the TCRdb copy retains only in-frame clones and omits some. The table includes nearly 80,000 clones, approximately 96% detected once. The TCR originated in a human donor in good health. Sequencing was performed on T cells isolated from PBMCs.

CDR3 nucleotide sequence: TGTGCCAGCAGCTTAAGGGGACAGGACGGCATGAACACTGAAGCTTTCTTT. Translating gives CASSLRGQDGMNTEAFF. The chain couples TRBV7-9 to TRBJ1-1, with 8 bases fitting TRBD1. The V segment lost 2 bases and the J segment 0 bases; nucleotides outside the gene matches: 8. The CDR3 consists of 17 residues. Per the germline V gene, CDR1 is SEHNR and CDR2 is FQNEAQ (reference sequence).